These 7 T cell receptor beta chains originate from one sample sequenced in a study of beta chain features in type 1 diabetes. Expressed TCRB transcripts were sequenced because the isolated RNA had all been reverse transcribed beforehand. Repertoires were generated with immunoSEQ multiplex PCR, while TCRdb's copy carries only in-frame clones and drops some. The sample holds roughly 400,000 clones, over 12% seen once. Sequenced: naive CD4+ T cells from blood. The receptors were gathered from a woman between 18 and 30 years old in good health.

This clone has a handful of counts. This chain joins TRBV7-2 and TRBJ2-7; the match to TRBD1 covers 7 bases. With 5 bases clipped from V and 0 bases from J, the junction kept 13 bases outside the gene matches. Germline V lookup: CDR1 SGHTA, CDR2 FQGNSA. This CDR3 spans 17 amino acids. CDR3: CASSPAPLAGGSYEQYF. In nucleotides, the CDR3 is TGTGCCAGCAGCCCCGCTCCCCTCGCAGGGGGCTCCTACGAGCAGTACTTC.

This clone was counted only a few times. The chain has TRBV18 and TRBJ1-5; a weak D match, TRBD1 (5 bases). CDR3 length equals 15 residues. The germline V gene has CDR1 KGHSH and CDR2 LQKENI. Trimming took off 2 bases at V and 2 bases at J, with 10 bases between the two ends. CDR3 residues: CASSPGANGNQPQHF. Written as DNA, the CDR3 is TGTGCCAGCTCACCAGGGGCTAACGGCAATCAGCCCCAGCATTTT.

This clone has only a few counts. This rearrangement joins TRBV10-2 to TRBJ2-7; D perhaps matches TRBD1 (6 bases). The CDR3 consists of 14 residues. CDR1 is WSHSY, CDR2 SAAADI, per germline. V lost 3 bases to trimming and J lost 6 bases, with 15 bases between them. CDR3 DNA sequence: TGCGCCAGCAGTGAAGAGAGGACAGTCGCCGAGCAGTACTTC. It is translated as CASSEERTVAEQYF.

This chain connects TRBV11-3 to TRBJ2-6; 11 nucleotides match TRBD1. Germline CDR1 and CDR2: SGHNT and YENEEA. This CDR3 has 16 residues. The V segment lost 4 bases and the J segment 2 bases; nucleotides outside the gene matches: 1. Here the CDR3 DNA reads TGTGCCAGCAGCTCGGGACAGGGGGCTGGGGCCAACGTCCTGACTTTC. Amino acids: CASSSGQGAGANVLTF.

This clone has more than one count but fewer than ten. The V call is TRBV29-1, the J call TRBJ2-7; tentative D call: TRBD2 (5 bases). The CDR3 contains 11 residues. Germline CDR1 SQVTM, CDR2 ANQGSEA. Trimming left V 6 bases short and J 3 bases short, with 9 bases between. The CDR3 region is CSVWTDYEQYF. In DNA form, the CDR3 reads TGCAGCGTCTGGACTGACTACGAGCAGTACTTC.

This clone came up a few times. The rearrangement joins TRBV27 to TRBJ2-5; 8 positions match TRBD1. The CDR3 length is 15 residues. In germline, CDR1 is MNHEY, CDR2 SMNVEV (reference sequence). The J segment lost 5 bases and the V segment lost 6 bases, leaving 11 bases of the junction unmatched. CDR3 in DNA: TGTGCCAGCAGATCAGGGGGCGCAGGGTCGGAGACCCAGTACTTC. Encoded protein: CASRSGGAGSETQYF.

This clone has only a few counts. The CDR3: CASTVSSSGSRIQYF. In DNA form, the CDR3 reads TGTGCCAGCACTGTATCGAGTAGCGGGAGCCGCATTCAGTACTTC. The chain uses TRBV28 and TRBJ2-4, with 9 positions matching TRBD2. The CDR3 is 15 amino acids. Germline V gene lookup returns CDR1 MDHEN and CDR2 SYDVKM. V lost 7 bases, J lost 9 bases, and 13 bases stayed unmatched.